The following is a T cell receptor beta chain sequence with its context. These data are taken from a study of blood T cell repertoires in COVID-19. Study background: T cells, B-cell-depleted T cells, or PBMCs provided the cDNA or gDNA that served as material.

The trim removed 9 bases at V and 2 bases at J, leaving 12 bases unmatched. The CDR3 totals 18 residues. From germline, CDR1 is SNHLY and CDR2 FYNNEI. Seattle's cohort entered during active infection and was followed longitudinally. Per the original methods: Reference gene primer amplification gave estimated nucleated cell counts. TCRdb's table, derived via immunoSEQ multiplex PCR, lists solely in-frame clones and lacks some. V and J calls and clone size are copied from that table; D and trimming were computed from the DNA. Found here are 150,000 to 200,000 clones, roughly four fifths of them singletons; the top ten hold approximately 8%.

The chain combines TRBV2 with TRBJ2-2; TRBD2 matches at 13 bases. The sample was peripheral blood. This TCR was sampled from a woman between 70 and 85 years old with COVID-19, enrolled during active disease. The CDR3 nucleotides are TGTGCCAGTAAGGGGTCGACTAGCGGGGGGTCCAACACCGGGGAGCTGTTTTTT. Translated: CASKGSTSGGSNTGELFF.